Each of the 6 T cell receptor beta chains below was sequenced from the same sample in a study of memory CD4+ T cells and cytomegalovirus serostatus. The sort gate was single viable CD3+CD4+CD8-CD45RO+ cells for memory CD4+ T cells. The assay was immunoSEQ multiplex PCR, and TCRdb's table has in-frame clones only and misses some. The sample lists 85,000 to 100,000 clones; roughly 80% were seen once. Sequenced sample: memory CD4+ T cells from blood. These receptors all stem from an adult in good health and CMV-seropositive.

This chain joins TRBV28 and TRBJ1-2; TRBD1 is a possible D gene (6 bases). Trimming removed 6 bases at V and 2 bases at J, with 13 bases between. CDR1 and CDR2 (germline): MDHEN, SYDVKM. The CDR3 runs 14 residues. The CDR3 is CASRTTGQNYGYTF. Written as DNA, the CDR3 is TGTGCCAGCAGAACTACAGGACAGAACTATGGCTACACCTTC.

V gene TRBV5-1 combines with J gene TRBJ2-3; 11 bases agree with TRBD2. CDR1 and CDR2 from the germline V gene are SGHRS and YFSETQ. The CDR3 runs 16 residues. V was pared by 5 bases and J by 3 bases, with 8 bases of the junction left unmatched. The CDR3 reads CASSVFSGRDTDTQYF. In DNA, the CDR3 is TGCGCCAGCAGTGTCTTTAGCGGGAGGGATACAGATACGCAGTATTTT. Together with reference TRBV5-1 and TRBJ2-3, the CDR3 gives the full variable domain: KAGVTQTPRYLIKTRGQQVTLSCSPISGHRSVSWYQQTPGQGLQFLFEYFSETQRNKGNFPGRFSGRQFSNSRSEMNVSTLELGDSALYLCASSVFSGRDTDTQYFGPGTRLTVL.

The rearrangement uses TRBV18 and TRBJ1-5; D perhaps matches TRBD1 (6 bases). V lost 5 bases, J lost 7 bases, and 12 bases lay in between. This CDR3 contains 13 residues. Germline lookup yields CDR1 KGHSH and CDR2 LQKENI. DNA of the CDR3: TGTGCCAGCTCAAAGGGGGAAAACCAGCCCCAGCATTTT. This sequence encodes CASSKGENQPQHF.

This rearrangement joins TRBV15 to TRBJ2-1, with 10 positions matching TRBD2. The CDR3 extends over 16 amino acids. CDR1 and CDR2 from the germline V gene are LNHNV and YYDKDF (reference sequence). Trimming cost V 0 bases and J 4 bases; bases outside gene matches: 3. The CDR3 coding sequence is TGTGCCACCAGCAGAGATCGGACTAGCGGTTACAATGAGCAGTTCTTC. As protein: CATSRDRTSGYNEQFF. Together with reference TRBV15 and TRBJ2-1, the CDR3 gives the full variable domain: DAMVIQNPRYQVTQFGKPVTLSCSQTLNHNVMYWYQQKSSQAPKLLFHYYDKDFNNEADTPDNFQSRRPNTSFCFLDIRSPGLGDTAMYLCATSRDRTSGYNEQFFGPGTRLTVL.

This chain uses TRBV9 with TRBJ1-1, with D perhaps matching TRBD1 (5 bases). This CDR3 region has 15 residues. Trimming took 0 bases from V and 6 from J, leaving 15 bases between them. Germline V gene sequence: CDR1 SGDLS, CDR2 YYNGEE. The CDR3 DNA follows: TGTGCCAGCAGCGTAGAGGGGAATAGTTACTCTGAAGCTTTCTTT. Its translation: CASSVEGNSYSEAFF.

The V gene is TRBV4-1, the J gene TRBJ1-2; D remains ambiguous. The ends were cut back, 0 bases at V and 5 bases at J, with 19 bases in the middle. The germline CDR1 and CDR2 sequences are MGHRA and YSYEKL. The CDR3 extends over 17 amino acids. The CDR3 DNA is TGCGCCAGCAGCCAAGATGATGGTGCCCTCGTAGGATATGGCTACACCTTC. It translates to CASSQDDGALVGYGYTF.